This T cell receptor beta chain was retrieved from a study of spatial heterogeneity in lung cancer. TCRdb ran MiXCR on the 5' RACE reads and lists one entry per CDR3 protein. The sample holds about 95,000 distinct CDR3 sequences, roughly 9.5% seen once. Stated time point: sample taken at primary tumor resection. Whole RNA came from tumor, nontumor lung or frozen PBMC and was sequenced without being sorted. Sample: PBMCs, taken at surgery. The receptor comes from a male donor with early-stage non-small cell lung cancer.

For the CDR3, the DNA is TGCGCCAGCAGCCTCGGACTAGCGGGAGTAGTGGGGGATACGCAGTATTTT. Its translation is CASSLGLAGVVGDTQYF. The J gene is TRBJ2-3, the V gene TRBV5-1, with 13 bases aligning to TRBD2. V was clipped by 4 bases and J by 6 bases; unmatched bases: 11. Looked up from germline, CDR1 is SGHRS and CDR2 is YFSETQ. CDR3 length: 17 residues.